One and the same sample provided the 9 T cell receptor beta chains below, sequenced in a study of blood T cell repertoires in COVID-19. Clones were sequenced by immunoSEQ multiplex PCR, and TCRdb holds only the in-frame ones, with some missing. The sample comprises over 250,000 clones, 88% of which are singletons, and 3% rests with the top ten. The sequenced sample was PBMCs or T cells enriched from blood (not recorded which). The receptor set was obtained from a woman aged 45-65 years who had recovered from COVID-19.

The V call is TRBV7-2, the J call TRBJ2-7, with 10 bases matching TRBD2. CDR1 and CDR2 (germline): SGHTA, FQGNSA. The J segment lost 6 bases and the V segment lost 3 bases, leaving 11 bases of the junction unmatched. This CDR3 is 16 amino acids long. In nucleotides, the CDR3 is TGTGCCAGCAGCTTTTCTCAAGCGGGAGGGCCATTCGAGCAGTACTTC. It codes for CASSFSQAGGPFEQYF.

This clone was observed once. The chain has TRBV27 and TRBJ1-4; 7 bases are shared with TRBD1. V lost 4 bases and J lost 4; bases outside the gene matches: 6. Per the germline V gene, CDR1 is MNHEY and CDR2 is SMNVEV (reference sequence). This CDR3 is 15 amino acids long. The CDR3 loop reads CASSSQGGNNEKLFF. The DNA for the CDR3 is TGTGCCAGCAGTTCGCAGGGGGGCAATAATGAAAAACTGTTTTTT.

This clone was seen only a few times. The rearrangement links TRBV5-1 to TRBJ1-3, with D unclear. V was trimmed by 3 bases and J by 1 base, leaving 17 bases between them. Germline V lookup: CDR1 SGHRS, CDR2 YFSETQ. This CDR3 spans 17 amino acids. CDR3 protein: CASSSTDTSPSGNTIYF. CDR3 bases: TGCGCCAGCAGCTCCACCGACACCAGTCCTTCTGGAAACACCATATATTTT.

This sequence joins TRBV4-2 and TRBJ2-5, with TRBD2 matching 8 bases. Germline-derived CDR1 and CDR2 are LGHNA and YNFKEQ. The CDR3 extends over 18 amino acids. Trimming cost V 0 bases and J 1 base; bases outside gene matches: 10. The CDR3 loop reads CASSQDQTSEGGQETQYF. The CDR3 nucleotides are TGTGCCAGCAGCCAAGACCAGACTAGCGAGGGAGGCCAAGAGACCCAGTACTTC.

The genes are TRBV9 and TRBJ1-2; TRBD1 aligns across 9 bases. CDR3 length equals 17 residues. The germline gives CDR1 SGDLS, CDR2 YYNGEE. The V gene end was trimmed by 3 bases and the J gene end by 2 bases; junction bases not matched to a gene: 11. CDR3 sequence: CASSARQGGLVNYGYTF. CDR3 sequence (DNA): TGTGCCAGCAGCGCCCGACAGGGGGGTTTGGTAAACTATGGCTACACCTTC.

The J gene is TRBJ1-5, the V gene TRBV24-1, with D perhaps matching TRBD1 (6 bases). Germline CDR1 reads KGHDR; CDR2 reads SFDVKD. Trimming shortened V by 3 bases and J by 3 bases, and 17 bases separated the two germline ends. The CDR3 spans 17 residues. The CDR3 sequence: CATSDTKQGSFNQPQHF. The CDR3 DNA follows: TGTGCCACCAGTGATACGAAACAGGGATCATTCAATCAGCCCCAGCATTTT.

The chain uses TRBV15 and TRBJ2-2, with 12 positions matching TRBD2. CDR3 length: 18 amino acids. Per the germline V gene, CDR1 is LNHNV and CDR2 is YYDKDF (reference sequence). V lost 2 bases and J lost 0; bases outside the gene matches: 4. The CDR3 nucleotides read TGTGCCACCAGCAGAAAAAGACTAGCGGGAGCGAACACCGGGGAGCTGTTTTTT. This encodes CATSRKRLAGANTGELFF.

The rearrangement joins TRBV5-1 to TRBJ1-6; D perhaps matches TRBD1 (5 bases). The CDR3 spans 13 residues. Germline-derived CDR1 and CDR2 are SGHRS and YFSETQ. Trimming stripped 2 bases from V and 5 bases from J, with 5 bases between. CDR3 amino acids: CASSLGDNSPLHF. For the CDR3, the DNA is TGCGCCAGCAGCTTAGGGGATAATTCACCCCTCCACTTT.

This clone turned up a few times. The J gene is TRBJ1-1, the V gene TRBV11-2; 7 bases align to TRBD1. The CDR3 consists of 15 residues. The trim removed 0 bases at V and 4 bases at J, leaving 5 bases unmatched. Germline loops: CDR1 SGHAT, CDR2 FQNNGV. DNA of the CDR3: TGTGCCAGCAGCTTAGACAACAGGGGCTCCACTGAAGCTTTCTTT. It codes for CASSLDNRGSTEAFF.